This T cell receptor beta chain was sequenced in a study of T cell repertoires in cytomegalovirus infection. Study-wide context: It can be stated that public TCR beta signatures indicated CMV infection as well as a matching HLA type.

Between the trimmed V and J ends, which lost 2 bases and 6 bases, there was a span of 10 bases. In germline, CDR1 is MNHEY, CDR2 SVGEGT. This CDR3 has 13 residues. Study outcomes and limitations: Dominating the ex vivo response were HLA-C-restricted CMV-specific TCR beta clonotypes. Carriers of CMV plus the relevant HLA were identified by cumulative public TCR beta family frequency.

As to this clonotype: The antigen remains unidentified. A much larger clone sits a single nucleotide away, making a read error possible.

TCRdb analysed the reads with MiXCR anew, one entry per CDR3 protein. The top ten hold around 11% of the sample, which has fewer than 350,000 distinct CDR3 sequences, around a sixth seen once. This TCR was recovered from a human donor in good health (CMV status not recorded). Some clones in this sample may be carry-over from other donors' samples. The J gene is TRBJ1-1, the V gene TRBV6-2 or TRBV6-3; D is possibly TRBD1 (6 bases). The sample consisted of PBMCs. This CDR3 reads CASSYRTGPEAFF. The CDR3 DNA reads TGTGCCAGCAGTTACCGTACAGGGCCTGAAGCTTTCTTT.